What follows describes a single TCR beta chain. The sample is drawn from a study of shared clonotypes between healthy human individuals. This table comes from immunoSEQ multiplex PCR, and its TCRdb copy is limited to in-frame clones, with some not included. The repertoire consists of some 2,500,000 clones, with 85% to 95% occurring once and the leading ten covering 0.37%. Deletions cut 4 bases from V and 4 bases from J, with 20 bases between. Germline V lookup: CDR1 SGHKS, CDR2 YYEKEE (reference sequence). The CDR3 covers 16 residues. Specimen: naive CD4+ T cells from PBMCs. Regarding subset: CD45RA+ positively selected. The chain has TRBV5-5 and TRBJ1-1; maybe TRBD1 (5 bases). This TCR came from a man aged 18 to 29 in good health. Some clones in this sample may be carry-over from other donors' samples. The CDR3 nucleotides read TGTGCCAGCAGCGTGTTTCAAGGGGTTACGGCCACTGAAGCTTTCTTT. It translates to CASSVFQGVTATEAFF.